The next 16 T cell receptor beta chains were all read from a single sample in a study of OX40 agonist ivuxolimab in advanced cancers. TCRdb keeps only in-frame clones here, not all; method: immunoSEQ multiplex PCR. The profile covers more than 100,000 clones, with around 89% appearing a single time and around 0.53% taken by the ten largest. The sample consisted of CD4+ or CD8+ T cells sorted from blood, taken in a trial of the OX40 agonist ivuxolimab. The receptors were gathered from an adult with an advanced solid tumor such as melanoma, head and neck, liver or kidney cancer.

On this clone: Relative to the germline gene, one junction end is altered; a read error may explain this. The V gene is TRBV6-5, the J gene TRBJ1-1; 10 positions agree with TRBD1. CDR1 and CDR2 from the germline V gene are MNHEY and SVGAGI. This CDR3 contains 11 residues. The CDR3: CASSAGTGASW. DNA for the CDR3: TGTGCCAGCAGTGCCGGGACAGGGGCCTCGTGG.

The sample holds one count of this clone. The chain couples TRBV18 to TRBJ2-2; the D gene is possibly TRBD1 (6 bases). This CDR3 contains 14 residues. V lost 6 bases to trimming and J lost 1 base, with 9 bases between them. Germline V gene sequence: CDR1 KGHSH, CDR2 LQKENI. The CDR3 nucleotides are TGTGCCAGCTCGGCAGGGGTGAACACCGGGGAGCTGTTTTTT. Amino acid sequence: CASSAGVNTGELFF.

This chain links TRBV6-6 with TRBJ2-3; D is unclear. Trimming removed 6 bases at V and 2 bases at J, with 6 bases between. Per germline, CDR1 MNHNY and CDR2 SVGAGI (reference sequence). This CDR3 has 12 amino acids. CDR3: CASRHPTDTQYF. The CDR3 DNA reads TGTGCCAGCAGACACCCCACAGATACGCAGTATTTT.

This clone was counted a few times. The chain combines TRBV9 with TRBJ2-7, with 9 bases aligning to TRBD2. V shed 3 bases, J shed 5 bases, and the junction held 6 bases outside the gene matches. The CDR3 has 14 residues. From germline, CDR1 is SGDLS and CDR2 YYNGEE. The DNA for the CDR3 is TGTGCCAGCAGCGCGTCGGGACTAGCCCACGAGCAGTACTTC. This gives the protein CASSASGLAHEQYF.

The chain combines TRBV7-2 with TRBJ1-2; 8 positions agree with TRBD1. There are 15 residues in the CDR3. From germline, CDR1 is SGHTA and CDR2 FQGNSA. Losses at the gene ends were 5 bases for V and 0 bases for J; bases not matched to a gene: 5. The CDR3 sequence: CASSKGQVPNYGYTF. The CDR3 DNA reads TGTGCCAGCAGCAAGGGACAGGTTCCTAACTATGGCTACACCTTC.

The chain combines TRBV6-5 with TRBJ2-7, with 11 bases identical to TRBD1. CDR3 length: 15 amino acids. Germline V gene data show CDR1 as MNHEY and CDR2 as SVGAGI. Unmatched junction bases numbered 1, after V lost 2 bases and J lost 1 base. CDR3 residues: CASSYGQGASYEQYF. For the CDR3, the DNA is TGTGCCAGCAGTTACGGACAGGGGGCTTCCTACGAGCAGTACTTC.

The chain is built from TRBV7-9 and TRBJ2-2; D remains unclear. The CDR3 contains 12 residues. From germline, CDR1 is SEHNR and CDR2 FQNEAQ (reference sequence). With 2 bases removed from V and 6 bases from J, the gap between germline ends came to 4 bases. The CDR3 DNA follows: TGTGCCAGCAGCTTATCCTCCGGGGAGCTGTTTTTT. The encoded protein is CASSLSSGELFF.

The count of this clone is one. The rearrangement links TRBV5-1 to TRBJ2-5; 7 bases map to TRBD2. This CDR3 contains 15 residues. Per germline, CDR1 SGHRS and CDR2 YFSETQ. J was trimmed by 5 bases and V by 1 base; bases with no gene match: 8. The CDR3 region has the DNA TGCGCCAGCAGCTTGCAGCGGGGCCGCGAGGAGACCCAGTACTTC. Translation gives CASSLQRGREETQYF.

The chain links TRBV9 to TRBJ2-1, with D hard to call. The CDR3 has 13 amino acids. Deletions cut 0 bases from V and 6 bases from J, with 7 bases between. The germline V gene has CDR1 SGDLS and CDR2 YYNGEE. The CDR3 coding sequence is TGTGCCAGCAGCGTAGACTTGGGCAATGAGCAGTTCTTC. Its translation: CASSVDLGNEQFF.

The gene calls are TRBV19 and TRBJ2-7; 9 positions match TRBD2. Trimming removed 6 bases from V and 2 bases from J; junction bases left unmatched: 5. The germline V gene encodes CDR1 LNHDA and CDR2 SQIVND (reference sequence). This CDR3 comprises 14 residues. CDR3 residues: CASRGAGGPYEQYF. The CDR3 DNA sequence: TGTGCCAGTAGGGGAGCGGGGGGCCCCTACGAGCAGTACTTC.

CDR3 DNA: TGTGCCAGCAGCTTGGGAGGAGGGGGAGGTCAGGTAGCGTTTGGCTACACCTTC. It codes for CASSLGGGGGQVAFGYTF. The genes are TRBV7-2 and TRBJ1-2, with D possibly being TRBD1 (6 bases). Germline loops: CDR1 SGHTA, CDR2 FQGNSA. V was trimmed by 3 bases and J by 7 bases, leaving 27 bases between them. CDR3 length equals 18 residues.

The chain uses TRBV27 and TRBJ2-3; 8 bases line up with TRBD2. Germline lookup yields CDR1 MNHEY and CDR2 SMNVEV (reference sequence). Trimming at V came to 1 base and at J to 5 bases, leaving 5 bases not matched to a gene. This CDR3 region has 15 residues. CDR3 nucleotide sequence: TGTGCCAGCAGTTTATTTGCGGGGGGTGGAGATACGCAGTATTTT. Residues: CASSLFAGGGDTQYF.

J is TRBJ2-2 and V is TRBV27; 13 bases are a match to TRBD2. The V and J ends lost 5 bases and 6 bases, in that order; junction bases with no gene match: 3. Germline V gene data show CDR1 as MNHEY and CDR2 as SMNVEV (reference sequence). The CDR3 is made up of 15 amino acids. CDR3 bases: TGTGCCAGCAGTAGCGGACTAGCGGGGGCCGGGGAGCTGTTTTTT. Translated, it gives CASSSGLAGAGELFF.

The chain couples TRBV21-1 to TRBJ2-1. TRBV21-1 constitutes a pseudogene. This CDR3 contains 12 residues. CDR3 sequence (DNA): TGTGCCAGCAGCAAAAAGAACAATGAGCAGTTCTTC. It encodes CASSKKNNEQFF.

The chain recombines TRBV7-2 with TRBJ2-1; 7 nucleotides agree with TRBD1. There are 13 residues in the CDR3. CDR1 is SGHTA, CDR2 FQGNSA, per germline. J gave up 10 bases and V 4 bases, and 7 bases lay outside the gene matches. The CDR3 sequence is CASSSDRVAEQFF. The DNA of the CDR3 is TGTGCCAGCAGCTCCGACAGGGTGGCCGAGCAGTTCTTC. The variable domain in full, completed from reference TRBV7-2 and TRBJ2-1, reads GAGVSQSPSNKVTEKGKDVELRCDPISGHTALYWYRQSLGQGLEFLIYFQGNSAPDKSGLPSDRFSAERTGGSVSTLTIQRTQQEDSAVYLCASSSDRVAEQFFGPGTRLTVL.

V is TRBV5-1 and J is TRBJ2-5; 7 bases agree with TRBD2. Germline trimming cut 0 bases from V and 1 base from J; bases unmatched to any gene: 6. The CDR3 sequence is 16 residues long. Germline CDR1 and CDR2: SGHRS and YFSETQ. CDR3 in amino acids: CASSLGSGGSQETQYF. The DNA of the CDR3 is TGCGCCAGCAGCTTGGGTTCCGGGGGGTCCCAAGAGACCCAGTACTTC.